This T cell receptor (beta chain) was documented in a study of shared clonotypes between healthy human individuals. Details on this clone: No antigen is known for it.

Points from the study as a whole: When compared with the clonotypes that were shared by all four sorted-subset donors, the non-shared clonotypes turned out to have lower generation probabilities.

CD45RO-negative cells were positively selected for CCR7, leaving out terminally differentiated effector memory CD45RA+ cells. Every subset had its genomic DNA shared out evenly among several immunoSEQ plates. Generated by immunoSEQ multiplex PCR, the TCRdb table keeps only in-frame clones and is missing some. This table holds roughly 2.1 million clones, about 92% found once. The clonotype originates from a man aged 18 to 30 in good health. Some clones in this sample may be carry-over from other donors' samples. What was sequenced was naive CD8+ T cells from PBMCs.

For the CDR3, the DNA is TGTGCCAGCAGCCCGGCCCCCAACGAGGGCGGGCTCTACACCGGGGAGCTGTTTTTT. This codes for CASSPAPNEGGLYTGELFF. The V call is TRBV11-3, the J call TRBJ2-2; D is possibly TRBD2 (5 bases). Trimming shortened V by 5 bases and J by 3 bases, and 25 bases separated the two germline ends. Germline V gives CDR1 SGHNT, CDR2 YENEEA. The CDR3 runs to 19 residues. The entire variable domain, with the rest obtained from reference TRBV11-3 and TRBJ2-2, is as follows: EAGVVQSPRYKIIEKKQPVAFWCNPISGHNTLYWYLQNLGQGPELLIRYENEEAVDDSQLPKDRFSAERLKGVDSTLKIQPAELGDSAVYLCASSPAPNEGGLYTGELFFGEGSRLTVL.